The 27 T cell receptor beta chains below all came from one sample that was sequenced in a study of blood T cell repertoires in COVID-19. Assay: immunoSEQ multiplex PCR; the TCRdb copy retains only in-frame clones and omits some. Of 40,000 to 55,000 clones in the sample, 60% to 80% were seen once. The sequenced sample consisted of peripheral blood. These receptors were collected from a man between 65 and 79 years old with acute or convalescent COVID-19.

The CDR3 loop reads CATSSGTGMIAAFF. The CDR3, as DNA: TGTGCCACCAGCAGCGGGACAGGGATGATTGCGGCTTTCTTT. The chain joins TRBV15 to TRBJ1-1; the match to TRBD1 covers 9 bases. Trimming removed 3 bases from V and 11 bases from J; junction bases left unmatched: 10. The CDR3 covers 14 residues. Germline V gene sequence: CDR1 LNHNV, CDR2 YYDKDF (reference sequence).

The J gene is TRBJ1-2, the V gene TRBV3-1 (or the pseudogene TRBV3-2), with D perhaps TRBD1 (6 bases). The CDR3 runs 15 residues. Trimming cost V 4 bases and J 0 bases, with 12 bases left between them. From germline, CDR1 is LGHDT and CDR2 YNNKEL (reference sequence). The CDR3 sequence is CASSLSGQTNYGYTF. The CDR3 DNA sequence: TGTGCCAGCAGCCTATCCGGACAGACTAACTATGGCTACACCTTC.

J is TRBJ2-3 and V is TRBV7-9, with TRBD1 matching 8 bases. The germline V gene has CDR1 SEHNR and CDR2 FQNEAQ (reference sequence). There are 15 residues in the CDR3. Unmatched junction bases numbered 6, after V lost 1 base and J lost 6 bases. The CDR3 loop reads CASSLGQGAADTQYF. As DNA, the CDR3 is TGTGCCAGCAGCTTAGGCCAGGGGGCGGCCGATACGCAGTATTTT. Full variable domain (missing parts from reference TRBV7-9 and TRBJ2-3): DTGVSQNPRHKITKRGQNVTFRCDPISEHNRLYWYRQTLGQGPEFLTYFQNEAQLEKSRLLSDRFSAERPKGSFSTLEIQRTEQGDSAMYLCASSLGQGAADTQYFGPGTRLTVL.

The table lists this clone with a count of one. The chain carries TRBV11-2 and TRBJ1-1; TRBD1 aligns across 8 bases. This CDR3 region has 16 residues. Germline V gene data show CDR1 as SGHAT and CDR2 as FQNNGV. The ends lost 7 bases at V and 0 bases at J; junction bases unmatched: 10. The CDR3 protein is CASNNRGDTLNTEAFF. The DNA of the CDR3 is TGTGCCAGCAACAACAGGGGGGATACACTGAACACTGAAGCTTTCTTT.

The V and J genes are TRBV7-9 and TRBJ2-2, with D maybe TRBD1 (5 bases). Germline V gene lookup returns CDR1 SEHNR and CDR2 FQNEAQ (reference sequence). Trimming left V 3 bases short and J 4 bases short, with 9 bases between. The CDR3 length is 14 residues. CDR3 nucleotides: TGTGCCAGCAGCTTGTCAGGGCTCACCGGGGAGCTGTTTTTT. It yields the protein CASSLSGLTGELFF.

V and J are TRBV7-9 and TRBJ2-2, with D possibly TRBD1 on 6 matching bases. V lost 1 base and J lost 1, with 10 bases in between. Per germline, CDR1 SEHNR and CDR2 FQNEAQ (reference sequence). This CDR3 spans 16 amino acids. CDR3 loop: CASSLVRGWNTGELFF. In DNA, the CDR3 is TGTGCCAGCAGCTTAGTCAGGGGTTGGAACACCGGGGAGCTGTTTTTT. The whole variable domain, filled in from reference TRBV7-9 and TRBJ2-2, reads DTGVSQNPRHKITKRGQNVTFRCDPISEHNRLYWYRQTLGQGPEFLTYFQNEAQLEKSRLLSDRFSAERPKGSFSTLEIQRTEQGDSAMYLCASSLVRGWNTGELFFGEGSRLTVL.

The rearrangement links TRBV5-1 to TRBJ1-6; 7 nucleotides match TRBD1. This CDR3 has 18 amino acids. V dropped 5 bases and J dropped 4; count of bases not matched to a gene: 15. Germline V gives CDR1 SGHRS, CDR2 YFSETQ. CDR3 DNA sequence: TGCGCCAGCAGTTATCAGGGGGGCCAATTCGGTTATAATTCACCCCTCCACTTT. Translating it yields CASSYQGGQFGYNSPLHF.

The rearrangement joins TRBV6-1 to TRBJ2-1, with TRBD2 identical over 9 bases. The CDR3 covers 15 residues. V dropped 1 base and J dropped 7; count of bases not matched to a gene: 5. CDR1 and CDR2 (germline): MNHNS, SASEGT. The CDR3 reads CASSEGGGGKNEQFF. In DNA form, the CDR3 reads TGTGCCAGCAGTGAAGGCGGGGGGGGAAAAAATGAGCAGTTCTTC.

CDR3 sequence (DNA): TGTGCCAGCAGTTACTACGGTGCCCGCTCTGGAAACACCATATATTTT. It specifies CASSYYGARSGNTIYF. The rearrangement links TRBV6-6 to TRBJ1-3; D gene uncertain. The CDR3 has 16 amino acids. V was pared by 1 base and J by 0 bases, with 10 bases between. Germline CDR1 is MNHNY and CDR2 is SVGAGI (reference sequence).

The V call is TRBV5-1, the J call TRBJ2-2; 9 nucleotides align to TRBD1. Per germline, CDR1 SGHRS and CDR2 YFSETQ. Trimming cost V 4 bases and J 6 bases; bases outside gene matches: 10. The CDR3 loop spans 16 amino acids. The CDR3: CASSARDRDLSGELFF. The CDR3, as DNA: TGCGCCAGCAGCGCACGGGACAGGGACTTATCCGGGGAGCTGTTTTTT.

This clone was seen only a few times. The CDR3 protein is CASSEYRTLSGNTIYF. The CDR3 bases are TGTGCCAGCAGTGAATACAGGACCCTCTCTGGAAACACCATATATTTT. This chain connects TRBV28 to TRBJ1-3; possible D gene TRBD1, 5 bases. This CDR3 is built from 16 residues. The germline CDR1 and CDR2 sequences are MDHEN and SYDVKM. The V end was cut by 5 bases, the J end by 0 bases, with 14 bases between.

The chain has TRBV20-1 and TRBJ1-5; 10 bases fit TRBD1. This CDR3 has 16 amino acids. J gave up 2 bases and V 3 bases, and 7 bases lay outside the gene matches. In germline, CDR1 is DFQATT, CDR2 SNEGSKA (reference sequence). The CDR3 DNA reads TGCAGTGCTAGTCCCCTGGGGACAGGGGGCAATCAGCCCCAGCATTTT. Translated, it gives CSASPLGTGGNQPQHF.

In this sample, this clone turned up a few times. This rearrangement joins TRBV2 to TRBJ2-1; 7 nucleotides match TRBD2. V lost 6 bases to trimming and J lost 4 bases; unmatched junction nucleotides: 3. Germline assignment: CDR1 SNHLY and CDR2 FYNNEI. The CDR3 loop spans 13 amino acids. CDR3 DNA: TGTGCCAGCAGAGAACTAGCGTACAATGAGCAGTTCTTC. Protein sequence: CASRELAYNEQFF.

This clone has only one observation. The chain has TRBV29-1 and TRBJ1-2; TRBD1 matches 7 bases. CDR1 is SQVTM and CDR2 is ANQGSEA in the germline V gene. This CDR3 contains 15 residues. J lost 7 bases, V lost 3 bases, and 14 bases had no gene match. In DNA form, the CDR3 reads TGCAGCGTTGATCCATGGGGACAGTCCGAGAGTGGCTACACCTTC. Its translation: CSVDPWGQSESGYTF.

This clone was seen only once. This chain links TRBV6-5 with TRBJ1-2; D may be TRBD1 (6 bases). Germline CDR1 and CDR2: MNHEY and SVGAGI. There are 12 residues in the CDR3. Written as DNA, the CDR3 is TGTGTCACAGCATCCCAGGGGTTGCGCTACACCTTC. Protein: CVTASQGLRYTF.

The chain is built from TRBV6-2 or TRBV6-3 and TRBJ1-1, with D unclear. There are 13 residues in the CDR3. V was pared by 6 bases and J by 1 base, with 9 bases between. Germline lookup yields CDR1 MNHEY and CDR2 SVGEGT. The CDR3 spells CASSHQWNTEAFF. The CDR3 DNA is TGTGCCAGCAGCCACCAGTGGAACACTGAAGCTTTCTTT.

The chain couples TRBV19 to TRBJ1-1, with D perhaps matching TRBD1 (5 bases). Trimming stripped 8 bases from V and 1 base from J, with 11 bases between. CDR3 size: 13 residues. Germline V gene lookup returns CDR1 LNHDA and CDR2 SQIVND (reference sequence). As DNA, the CDR3 is TGTGCCAGTGGTAAGACAGAGAACACTGAAGCTTTCTTT. Protein: CASGKTENTEAFF.

This chain uses TRBV7-3 with TRBJ1-2; D perhaps matches TRBD1 (6 bases). V lost 1 base, J lost 6 bases, and 15 bases lay in between. CDR1 and CDR2 (germline): SGHTA, FQGTGA. The CDR3 has 15 amino acids. CDR3 DNA: TGTGCCAGCAGCTTAAGCCCCGGGACAACCAATGGCTACACCTTC. This sequence encodes CASSLSPGTTNGYTF.

The chain combines TRBV7-9 with TRBJ2-1; the match to TRBD2 covers 16 bases. CDR1 and CDR2 from the germline V gene are SEHNR and FQNEAQ (reference sequence). Unmatched junction bases numbered 8, after V lost 4 bases and J lost 14 bases. The CDR3 has 15 residues. CDR3 sequence (DNA): TGTGCCAGCAGCTCCTCGGGACTAGCGGGGGGGCGAAAGTTCTTC. Its protein is CASSSSGLAGGRKFF.

The CDR3 spells CASSQDAGGRGYTF. For the CDR3, the DNA is TGTGCCAGCAGCCAAGATGCGGGGGGACGGGGCTACACCTTC. This chain joins TRBV3-1 (or the pseudogene TRBV3-2) and TRBJ1-2; possible D gene TRBD1, 5 bases. Trimming cost V 0 bases and J 8 bases, with 13 bases left between them. CDR3 length: 14 residues. Germline V gene lookup returns CDR1 LGHDT and CDR2 YNNKEL (reference sequence).

The CDR3 DNA reads TGTGCCAGCAGTACATCAGGTGAAAAACTGTTTTTT. It codes for CASSTSGEKLFF. The J gene is TRBJ1-4, the V gene TRBV12-3 or TRBV12-4; D is unresolved. The CDR3 runs 12 residues. The V end lost 5 bases, the J end lost 7 bases, and 8 bases lay between the germline ends.

The rearrangement links TRBV20-1 to TRBJ2-1, with 8 bases fitting TRBD2. The J segment lost 3 bases and the V segment lost 3 bases, leaving 4 bases of the junction unmatched. Germline loops: CDR1 DFQATT, CDR2 SNEGSKA (reference sequence). The CDR3 is 14 amino acids. The CDR3 reads CSASRAGGYNEQFF. The CDR3 bases are TGCAGTGCTAGTAGGGCGGGGGGCTACAATGAGCAGTTCTTC.

The chain uses TRBV28 and TRBJ1-4, with TRBD1 as a possible D gene (6 bases). Germline V CDR1 and CDR2: MDHEN, SYDVKM. The CDR3 spans 15 residues. V lost 5 bases and J 3 bases, leaving 13 bases between the germline ends. Written as DNA, the CDR3 is TGTGCCAGCAGTCCCTCAGGGGAGCCTAATGAAAAACTGTTTTTT. Translation gives CASSPSGEPNEKLFF.

The chain uses TRBV11-2 and TRBJ2-7; 9 bases are shared with TRBD1. V was clipped by 4 bases and J by 2 bases; unmatched bases: 6. Germline CDR1 reads SGHAT; CDR2 reads FQNNGV. The CDR3 totals 15 residues. CDR3 region: CASSSYRGQAYEQYF. CDR3 in DNA: TGTGCCAGCAGCTCTTACAGGGGGCAGGCCTACGAGCAGTACTTC.

The V gene is TRBV6-5, the J gene TRBJ1-2, with TRBD1 as a possible D gene (5 bases). V lost 0 bases and J 7 bases, leaving 15 bases between the germline ends. Germline V gene lookup returns CDR1 MNHEY and CDR2 SVGAGI. The CDR3 extends over 15 amino acids. CDR3 bases: TGTGCCAGCAGTTACTCTCGGGGGACCGCGGCTGGCTACACCTTC. This codes for CASSYSRGTAAGYTF.

CDR3 in amino acids: CASSPGQGGDEQYF. The CDR3 region has the DNA TGTGCCAGCAGCCCGGGACAGGGGGGGGACGAGCAGTACTTC. The rearrangement links TRBV7-2 to TRBJ2-7; the match to TRBD1 covers 11 bases. Germline loops: CDR1 SGHTA, CDR2 FQGNSA. This CDR3 contains 14 residues. V shed 5 bases, J shed 5 bases, and the junction held 5 bases outside the gene matches.

The chain links TRBV18 to TRBJ1-6; D gene unclear. In germline, CDR1 is KGHSH, CDR2 LQKENI. The CDR3 length is 16 residues. Trimming cost V 6 bases and J 1 base, with 13 bases left between them. The CDR3 reads CASSPTARSYNSPLHF. The DNA of the CDR3 is TGTGCCAGCTCCCCCACAGCCCGTTCCTATAATTCACCCCTCCACTTT.